The rows below give T cell receptor beta chains drawn from one sample of a study of technical replicates of blood from a few donors. Measured with immunoSEQ multiplex PCR; TCRdb has only the in-frame clones, and not every one. This table has approximately 59,000 clones, approximately 83% appearing once. The sequenced sample consisted of PBMCs. The receptors come from a human donor in good health. Some clones in this sample may be carry-over from other donors' samples. The CDR3 runs from the conserved cysteine through the conserved F or W. A D gene is named only where the DNA matches it firmly. Clone size, where shown, is once, few, many, or a class for clones that have expanded.

size: -
J: TRBJ1-1
V: TRBV2
D: TRBD1
DNA: TGTGCCAGCGGGACAGCGGCGAACACTGAAGCTTTCTTT
CDR3: CASGTAANTEAFF

size: -
J: TRBJ2-5
V: TRBV12-5
D: TRBD1
DNA: TGTGCTAGTGGGGAACAGGGGCAAGAGACCCAGTACTTC
CDR3: CASGEQGQETQYF

size: -
J: TRBJ2-3
V: TRBV2
D: -
DNA: TGTGCCAGCAGTGAATCCCCCGAGTCGCAGTATTTT
CDR3: CASSESPESQYF

size: once
J: TRBJ2-7
V: TRBV27
D: -
DNA: TGTGCCAGCAGCAACGGGAACGCTTACGAGCAGTACTTC
CDR3: CASSNGNAYEQYF

size: -
J: TRBJ2-3
V: TRBV7-6
D: TRBD1
DNA: TGTGCCAGCAGCTCTGAGGACAGGGACACAGATACGCAGTATTTT
CDR3: CASSSEDRDTDTQYF

size: -
J: TRBJ2-7
V: TRBV5-6
D: -
DNA: TGTGCCAGCAGTGACCAGGGGACCCTTGGGGAGCAGTACTTC
CDR3: CASSDQGTLGEQYF

size: -
J: TRBJ2-2
V: TRBV5-1
D: TRBD2
DNA: TGCGCCAGCAATGCGGGCGGGAGAGCGAACACCGGGGAGCTGTTTTTT
CDR3: CASNAGGRANTGELFF

size: -
J: TRBJ1-1
V: TRBV19
D: -
DNA: TGTGCCAGTAGTATCTCGCAGGGGTTGGGCACTGAAGCTTTCTTT
CDR3: CASSISQGLGTEAFF

size: few
J: TRBJ1-5
V: TRBV29-1
D: TRBD1
DNA: TGCAGCGTTGTTGAGGGGGCAGCAAATCAGCCCCAGCATTTT
CDR3: CSVVEGAANQPQHF

size: -
J: TRBJ1-2
V: TRBV7-9
D: -
DNA: TGTGCCAGCAGCTTAGTAACAGACTACACCTTC
CDR3: CASSLVTDYTF

size: -
J: TRBJ2-7
V: TRBV5-6
D: -
DNA: TGTGCCAGCAGCAGGTGGGGATCACGGGGGTGGGACGAGCAGTACTTC
CDR3: CASSRWGSRGWDEQYF

size: -
J: TRBJ2-3
V: TRBV11-2
D: TRBD2
DNA: TGTGCCAGCAGCCTAGAAGGGACTAGCGGGTTCTTCTCTAGCACAGATACGCAGTATTTT
CDR3: CASSLEGTSGFFSSTDTQYF

size: -
J: TRBJ1-3
V: TRBV19
D: -
DNA: TGTGCCAGTAGGGTAGTGGGGCTCGCTGGAAACACCATATATTTT
CDR3: CASRVVGLAGNTIYF

size: few
J: TRBJ1-6
V: TRBV27
D: -
DNA: TGTGCCAGCAGTTTGCTCGGTTATAATTCACCCCTCCACTTT
CDR3: CASSLLGYNSPLHF

size: -
J: TRBJ2-7
V: TRBV6-5
D: -
DNA: TGTGCCAGCCGTCCCGGTGGAGGATACGAGCAGTACTTC
CDR3: CASRPGGGYEQYF

size: -
J: TRBJ1-5
V: TRBV30
D: TRBD1
DNA: TGTGCCTGGAGTGCGGACAGGGGAGTAGGCTATAGCAATCAGCCCCAGCATTTT
CDR3: CAWSADRGVGYSNQPQHF

size: -
J: TRBJ1-2
V: TRBV19
D: TRBD1
DNA: TGTGCCAGTAGTATCTTGGCAGGGGGGTATGGCTACACCTTC
CDR3: CASSILAGGYGYTF

size: -
J: TRBJ2-7
V: TRBV11-2
D: -
DNA: TGTGCCAGCAGCCGACGGGCGGAGGTCACCCTCGAGCAGTACTTC
CDR3: CASSRRAEVTLEQYF

size: -
J: TRBJ2-1
V: TRBV18
D: TRBD2
DNA: TGTGCCAGCTCACCACAAGGGACTAGCAGGAGGGTTGGGAATGAGCAGTTCTTC
CDR3: CASSPQGTSRRVGNEQFF

size: -
J: TRBJ2-3
V: TRBV6-4
D: TRBD2
DNA: TGTGCCAGCAGTGACTCGAAAGCGGGAGGGTCAGATACGCAGTATTTT
CDR3: CASSDSKAGGSDTQYF

size: -
J: TRBJ1-2
V: TRBV6-4
D: -
DNA: TGTGCCAGCAGTCCCTTATATGGCTACACCTTC
CDR3: CASSPLYGYTF

size: -
J: TRBJ1-2
V: TRBV28
D: TRBD1
DNA: TGTGCCAGCAGCCGACAGGGAAGAGGCTACACCTTC
CDR3: CASSRQGRGYTF

size: -
J: TRBJ2-5
V: TRBV6-1
D: -
DNA: TGTGCCAGCAGTCGACCGACAGGCGTCCAAGAGACCCAGTACTTC
CDR3: CASSRPTGVQETQYF

size: -
J: TRBJ2-5
V: TRBV5-1
D: -
DNA: TGCGCCAGCAGTTCCGGGAGTGGAGAGACCCAGTACTTC
CDR3: CASSSGSGETQYF

size: -
J: TRBJ1-2
V: TRBV18
D: TRBD1
DNA: TGTGCCAGCTCACCGGACAGGGGAAATGGCTACACCTTC
CDR3: CASSPDRGNGYTF

size: few
J: TRBJ1-1
V: TRBV30
D: -
DNA: TGTGCCTGGAGTAGAGACAGGGAAGCTTTCTTT
CDR3: CAWSRDREAFF

size: -
J: TRBJ2-1
V: TRBV7-2
D: -
DNA: TGTGCCAGCAGCTTAAGTCTTGGCAGGGGGGCAGGTGAGCAGTTCTTC
CDR3: CASSLSLGRGAGEQFF

size: -
J: TRBJ1-2
V: TRBV20-1
D: -
DNA: TGCAGTGCTAGACTTTACTATGGCTACACCTTC
CDR3: CSARLYYGYTF

size: -
J: TRBJ1-1
V: TRBV21-1
D: -
DNA: TGTGCCAGCCTCAGGACAGGGGGTTGCCTGAACACTGAAGCTTTCTTT
CDR3: CASLRTGGCLNTEAFF

size: -
J: TRBJ2-1
V: TRBV29-1
D: TRBD2
DNA: TGCAGCGTTGAGTCCAGCGGGAGAACCTACAATGAGCAGTTCTTC
CDR3: CSVESSGRTYNEQFF

size: -
J: TRBJ2-5
V: TRBV7-7
D: TRBD2
DNA: TGTGCCAGCAGCTTATTCGGGGGAGGGCAAGAGACCCAGTACTTC
CDR3: CASSLFGGGQETQYF

size: -
J: TRBJ1-3
V: TRBV5-6
D: -
DNA: TGTGCCAGCAACCGCGGAAATACGAGAGGAAACACCATATATTTT
CDR3: CASNRGNTRGNTIYF

size: medium-sized
J: TRBJ1-6
V: TRBV13
D: -
DNA: TGTGCCAGCAGCTTAGGAGGGGTCGGGTCACCCCTCCACTTT
CDR3: CASSLGGVGSPLHF

size: -
J: TRBJ1-1
V: TRBV6-6
D: -
DNA: TGTGCCAGCACCCCCTACGGTGGGAACACTGAAGCTTTCTTT
CDR3: CASTPYGGNTEAFF

size: -
J: TRBJ2-1
V: TRBV7-9
D: -
DNA: TGTGCCAGCAGCCCACCAGGAATCTCCTCCTACAATGAGCAGTTCTTC
CDR3: CASSPPGISSYNEQFF

size: -
J: TRBJ2-3
V: TRBV19
D: -
DNA: TGTGCCAGTATTGAGCGGAGCACAGATACGCAGTATTTT
CDR3: CASIERSTDTQYF

size: -
J: TRBJ2-2
V: TRBV7-2
D: -
DNA: TGTGCCAGCAGCATTAAGCCCTCAAACACCGGGGAGCTGTTTTTT
CDR3: CASSIKPSNTGELFF

size: -
J: TRBJ2-2
V: TRBV9
D: TRBD1
DNA: TGTGCCAGCAGCACCGGGACAGGGAAGGCCGGGGAGCTGTTTTTT
CDR3: CASSTGTGKAGELFF

size: -
J: TRBJ2-1
V: TRBV25-1
D: -
DNA: TGTGCCAGCAGTGAGGCAGGGCTCAATGAGCAGTTCTTC
CDR3: CASSEAGLNEQFF

size: -
J: TRBJ2-7
V: TRBV18
D: -
DNA: TGTGCCAGCTCACCGGGGGGTTACGAGCAGTACTTC
CDR3: CASSPGGYEQYF